A single sample gave rise to the 18 T cell receptor beta chains below, sequenced in a study of cytomegalovirus exposure and HLA in healthy donors. PCR involved 60 Vbeta and 13 Jbeta primers. Sequencing used immunoSEQ multiplex PCR; TCRdb keeps in-frame clones, though not all of them. The sample holds around 140,000 clones; roughly three quarters are singletons and the top ten take 1.2% to 1.5%. Sequenced material: PBMCs. The receptors were sampled from a woman aged 40 to 49 in good health and CMV-seronegative.

This clone has only a few counts. The chain is built from TRBV6-5 and TRBJ1-1; unclear D gene. Germline CDR1 is MNHEY and CDR2 is SVGAGI. V was trimmed by 2 bases and J by 11 bases, leaving 9 bases between them. The CDR3 is made up of 11 amino acids. CDR3 nucleotides: TGTGCCAGCAGTTACCAGACCAGGGCTTTCTTT. Amino acids: CASSYQTRAFF.

The chain recombines TRBV19 with TRBJ1-1; D remains ambiguous. Germline V lookup: CDR1 LNHDA, CDR2 SQIVND (reference sequence). The V gene lost 6 bases and the J gene lost 2 bases, with 10 bases spanning the gap. This CDR3 is 13 amino acids long. CDR3 sequence: CASSLGINTEAFF. The CDR3 bases are TGTGCCAGTAGCCTGGGCATAAACACTGAAGCTTTCTTT.

The chain couples TRBV10-3 to TRBJ1-1; 9 nucleotides match TRBD1. The CDR3 has 13 amino acids. V shed 5 bases, J shed 6 bases, and the junction held 4 bases outside the gene matches. The germline CDR1 and CDR2 sequences are ENHRY and SYGVKD. The CDR3 spells CAISTGGAAEAFF. In nucleotides, the CDR3 is TGTGCCATCAGTACAGGGGGCGCGGCTGAAGCTTTCTTT.

J is TRBJ1-2 and V is TRBV6-5; 8 bases map to TRBD1. The V gene end was trimmed by 7 bases and the J gene end by 6 bases; junction bases not matched to a gene: 7. Germline V gene sequence: CDR1 MNHEY, CDR2 SVGAGI. The CDR3 is 13 residues long. Written as DNA, the CDR3 is TGTGCCAGCACCGTGACAGGGGTGGATGGCTACACCTTC. Translated, it gives CASTVTGVDGYTF.

The chain combines TRBV2 with TRBJ1-2; D is possibly TRBD1 (5 bases). Trimming took off 3 bases at V and 5 bases at J, with 10 bases between the two ends. CDR1 is SNHLY, CDR2 FYNNEI, per germline. The CDR3 spans 13 residues. In DNA, the CDR3 is TGTGCCAGCAGTGATACAGGTCTTTATGGCTACACCTTC. This gives the protein CASSDTGLYGYTF.

DNA of the CDR3: TGCAGCGTTGAAGCGTCAAGCGAGAACTCCTACGAGCAGTACTTC. As protein: CSVEASSENSYEQYF. This chain joins TRBV29-1 and TRBJ2-7, with unresolved D. V was shortened by 1 base and J by 0 bases, with 13 bases between the two germline ends. The CDR3 runs 15 residues. CDR1 SQVTM and CDR2 ANQGSEA come from the germline V gene.

This clone has only a few counts. The chain is built from TRBV11-2 and TRBJ2-5, with 12 bases identical to TRBD2. CDR1 and CDR2 from the germline V gene are SGHAT and FQNNGV. The V and J ends lost 4 bases and 0 bases, in that order; junction bases with no gene match: 3. This CDR3 comprises 16 residues. CDR3 sequence: CASSSWTSGDQETQYF. The CDR3 DNA sequence: TGTGCCAGCAGCTCCTGGACTAGCGGGGACCAAGAGACCCAGTACTTC.

The genes are TRBV6-5 and TRBJ1-1, with a possible D match to TRBD1 (5 bases). V gave up 0 bases and J gave up 7 bases, with 15 bases separating them. Germline V gene sequence: CDR1 MNHEY, CDR2 SVGAGI. The CDR3 is made up of 15 amino acids. The CDR3 loop reads CASSYSEKGHFEAFF. In nucleotides, the CDR3 is TGTGCCAGCAGTTACTCAGAAAAAGGACACTTTGAAGCTTTCTTT.

The CDR3 sequence: CASSLDRGFGNTIYF. CDR3 bases: TGTGCCAGCAGCTTAGACAGGGGATTTGGAAACACCATATATTTT. This sequence joins TRBV7-2 and TRBJ1-3; 7 nucleotides align to TRBD1. Per the germline V gene, CDR1 is SGHTA and CDR2 is FQGNSA. The junction had 3 bases not matched to a gene; V was cut back by 1 base and J by 3 bases. The CDR3 is 15 residues long.

This chain connects TRBV6-1 to TRBJ1-1, with 9 bases that match TRBD1. Trimming removed 6 bases from V and 6 bases from J; junction bases left unmatched: 11. The CDR3 spans 15 residues. CDR1 and CDR2 (germline): MNHNS, SASEGT. The CDR3 DNA reads TGTGCCAGCAGCCGAGACAGGGGGTGGGACGCTGAAGCTTTCTTT. Residues: CASSRDRGWDAEAFF.

This clone was recorded a few times. The chain couples TRBV11-2 to TRBJ2-7; no firm D call. This CDR3 is 14 amino acids long. Germline lookup yields CDR1 SGHAT and CDR2 FQNNGV. Deletions cut 5 bases from V and 0 bases from J, with 11 bases between. CDR3 amino acids: CASSLSLYSYEQYF. The CDR3 nucleotides are TGTGCCAGCAGCCTATCCCTATACTCCTACGAGCAGTACTTC. Full variable domain (outside the CDR3, taken from reference TRBV11-2 and TRBJ2-7): EAGVAQSPRYKIIEKRQSVAFWCNPISGHATLYWYQQILGQGPKLLIQFQNNGVVDDSQLPKDRFSAERLKGVDSTLKIQPAKLEDSAVYLCASSLSLYSYEQYFGPGTRLTVT.

This clone was detected a few times. The J gene is TRBJ1-1, the V gene TRBV7-9, with 8 bases fitting TRBD1. The germline V gene has CDR1 SEHNR and CDR2 FQNEAQ (reference sequence). Trimming at V came to 9 bases and at J to 3 bases, leaving 3 bases not matched to a gene. CDR3 length: 12 amino acids. CDR3 in amino acids: CASDRGDTEAFF. The CDR3 DNA sequence: TGTGCCAGTGACAGGGGTGACACTGAAGCTTTCTTT.

The chain combines TRBV6-5 with TRBJ1-6; TRBD1 matches 8 bases. CDR3 length: 16 residues. V lost 4 bases and J lost 5; bases outside the gene matches: 7. Germline V gene data show CDR1 as MNHEY and CDR2 as SVGAGI. In DNA, the CDR3 is TGTGCCAGCAGTTCCCGACAGGGGATGCATAATTCACCCCTCCACTTT. Translated, it gives CASSSRQGMHNSPLHF.

The chain has TRBV29-1 and TRBJ1-5; 7 bases fit TRBD1. This CDR3 region has 14 residues. Per germline, CDR1 SQVTM and CDR2 ANQGSEA. J was trimmed by 6 bases and V by 5 bases; bases with no gene match: 10. CDR3 in DNA: TGCAGCGTTCAGGGGGACACTGGGAGTCAGCCCCAGCATTTT. This gives the protein CSVQGDTGSQPQHF.

The chain combines TRBV6-5 with TRBJ2-1; 7 bases are a match to TRBD1. The V gene end was trimmed by 7 bases and the J gene end by 6 bases; junction bases not matched to a gene: 6. The length of the CDR3 is 13 residues. The germline V gene encodes CDR1 MNHEY and CDR2 SVGAGI. The CDR3 nucleotides are TGTGCCAGCACAATGTACAGGGGCAATGAGCAGTTCTTC. This codes for CASTMYRGNEQFF.

The genes are TRBV6-1 and TRBJ1-1, with a possible D match to TRBD1 (5 bases). The germline V gene has CDR1 MNHNS and CDR2 SASEGT. Trimming removed 4 bases from V and 8 bases from J, with 8 bases in between. There are 11 residues in the CDR3. CDR3 loop: CASSAQGEAFF. Written as DNA, the CDR3 is TGTGCCAGCAGTGCCCAGGGCGAAGCTTTCTTT.

The V and J genes are TRBV19 and TRBJ1-1; no reliable D call. V lost 2 bases to trimming and J lost 3 bases, with 10 bases between them. Germline CDR1 LNHDA, CDR2 SQIVND (reference sequence). The CDR3 extends over 14 amino acids. CDR3 loop: CASSILREDTEAFF. CDR3 coding DNA: TGTGCCAGTAGTATATTAAGGGAGGACACTGAAGCTTTCTTT.

V gene TRBV6-1 combines with J gene TRBJ1-1; D not resolved. The CDR3 covers 13 residues. The V end lost 3 bases, the J end lost 5 bases, and 10 bases lay between the germline ends. Germline V gives CDR1 MNHNS, CDR2 SASEGT. The CDR3 DNA is TGTGCCAGCAGTGATCCCCCTAAAACTGAAGCTTTCTTT. It yields the protein CASSDPPKTEAFF.